This T cell receptor beta chain came from a study of immune evolution from preneoplasia to lung adenocarcinoma. The study, taken as a whole, reports: From normal lung to invasive adenocarcinoma, top clone frequencies appeared to decrease. Normal lung had highest clonality; later lesions appeared denser, more diverse.

Produced via immunoSEQ multiplex PCR; TCRdb's table is partial and in-frame only. The repertoire has a few thousand clones, over 60% of them found once; the top ten carry just under 9.5%. Between the mid-2010s and the late 2010s, patients underwent resection in Japan or China. Comments on this clone: Its antigen remains unknown.

The CDR3 spans 14 residues. Trimming took 5 bases from V and 6 from J; bases not matched to a gene: 8. Germline lookup yields CDR1 MDHEN and CDR2 SYDVKM. The sample taken for sequencing was FFPE adjacent normal lung tissue. The V gene is TRBV28, the J gene TRBJ1-2; 8 bases match TRBD1. This clonotype originated in a person aged 55-80 years with lung adenocarcinoma. The CDR3 here is CASSVGQGLDGYTF. The CDR3, as DNA: TGTGCCAGCAGTGTCGGACAGGGACTCGATGGCTACACCTTC.